The sequence of this T cell receptor beta chain was determined in a study of response to subunit inactivated influenza vaccine. Germline loops: CDR1 MNHNS, CDR2 SASEGT. Deletions cut 0 bases from V and 5 bases from J, with 16 bases between. The CDR3 extends over 17 amino acids. From the RT-PCR reads, TCRdb called clonotypes with MiXCR, one entry per CDR3 protein. The table includes 150,000 to 200,000 distinct CDR3 sequences, approximately 12% detected once. The same sample was also used in a study of T cells expressing NK-cell markers. That investigation notes: Synthesis of TCR beta cDNA relied on 5'RACE template switching carrying UMIs. Whether expanded NKG2C-expressing T cell clones recognize HCMV is unknown.

Specimen: CD8+ T cells sorted from PBMCs, collected 11 to 12 days after vaccination. The chain links TRBV6-1 to TRBJ2-2; D assignment may be TRBD1 or TRBD2 (6 bases each). This sequence was found in a man over 45 who received an inactivated influenza vaccine. The CDR3 sequence is CASSEASRGHSTGELFF. The CDR3 DNA reads as TGTGCCAGCAGTGAAGCTTCTCGGGGGCATAGTACCGGGGAGCTGTTTTTT.